This T cell receptor beta chain was obtained from a study of blood T cell repertoires in COVID-19. In the study overall: Donors in the United States, Italy and Spain gave samples during acute or convalescent COVID-19. From T cells, B-cell-depleted T cells, or PBMCs came the material, which was cDNA or gDNA.

A note on this clone: Within the sample, other DNA sequences also encode this same CDR3.

Germline V CDR1 and CDR2: ENHRY, SYGVKD. CDR3 length: 15 amino acids. J gave up 0 bases and V 5 bases, and 3 bases lay outside the gene matches. In the source study's methods: Estimation of nucleated cell counts relied on the amplification of reference gene primers. Method: immunoSEQ multiplex PCR; TCRdb's copy keeps in-frame clones and lacks some. D and trimming were read from the DNA, whereas the V and J calls and clone size are those reported in that table. The table has over 30,000 clones, 90% seen once. The sequenced sample was peripheral blood. The chain couples TRBV10-3 to TRBJ1-3; 8 positions agree with TRBD1. The clonotype originates from an elderly man with acute or convalescent COVID-19. CDR3 amino acids: CAISQTGDSGNTIYF. DNA for the CDR3: TGTGCCATCAGTCAGACAGGGGACTCTGGAAACACCATATATTTT.